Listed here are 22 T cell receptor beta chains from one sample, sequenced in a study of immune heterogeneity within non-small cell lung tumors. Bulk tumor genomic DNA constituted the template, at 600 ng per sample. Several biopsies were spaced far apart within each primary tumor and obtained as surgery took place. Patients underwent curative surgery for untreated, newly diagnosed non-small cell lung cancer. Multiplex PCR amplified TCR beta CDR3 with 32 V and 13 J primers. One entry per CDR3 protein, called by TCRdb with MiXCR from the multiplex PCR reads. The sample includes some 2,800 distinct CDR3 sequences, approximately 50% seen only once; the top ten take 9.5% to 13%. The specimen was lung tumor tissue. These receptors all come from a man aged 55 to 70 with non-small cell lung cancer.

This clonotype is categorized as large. The CDR3 region has the DNA TGTGCCAGCAGCTCAAGGGGATATAGCAATCAGCCCCAGCATTTT. It yields the protein CASSSRGYSNQPQHF. The chain uses TRBV7-2 and TRBJ1-5; maybe TRBD1 (5 bases). CDR1 and CDR2 from the germline V gene are SGHTA and FQGNSA. V gave up 4 bases and J gave up 0 bases, with 10 bases separating them. The CDR3 has 15 residues.

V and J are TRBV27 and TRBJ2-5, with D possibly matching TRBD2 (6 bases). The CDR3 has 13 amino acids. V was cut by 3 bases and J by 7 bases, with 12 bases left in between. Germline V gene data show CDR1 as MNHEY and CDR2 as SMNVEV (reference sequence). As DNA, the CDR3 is TGTGCCAGCAGTTTTGGGAGGTTAGGGACCCAGTACTTC. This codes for CASSFGRLGTQYF.

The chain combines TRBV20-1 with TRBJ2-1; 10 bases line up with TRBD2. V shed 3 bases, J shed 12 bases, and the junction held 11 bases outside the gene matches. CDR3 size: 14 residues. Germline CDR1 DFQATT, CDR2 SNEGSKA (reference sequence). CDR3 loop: CSASPGWASGRQFF. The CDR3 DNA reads TGCAGTGCTAGCCCCGGGTGGGCTAGCGGGAGGCAGTTCTTC.

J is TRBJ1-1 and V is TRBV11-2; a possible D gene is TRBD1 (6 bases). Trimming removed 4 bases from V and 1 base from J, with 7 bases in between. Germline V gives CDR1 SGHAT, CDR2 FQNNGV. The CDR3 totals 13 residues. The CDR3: CASSSGQNTEAFF. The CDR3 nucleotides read TGTGCCAGCAGCTCGGGACAGAACACTGAAGCTTTCTTT.

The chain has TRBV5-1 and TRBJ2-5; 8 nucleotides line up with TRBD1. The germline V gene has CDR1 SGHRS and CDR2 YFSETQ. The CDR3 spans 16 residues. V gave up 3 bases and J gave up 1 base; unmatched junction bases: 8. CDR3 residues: CASSSFPGQAQETQYF. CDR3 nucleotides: TGCGCCAGCAGCTCTTTTCCGGGACAGGCCCAAGAGACCCAGTACTTC.

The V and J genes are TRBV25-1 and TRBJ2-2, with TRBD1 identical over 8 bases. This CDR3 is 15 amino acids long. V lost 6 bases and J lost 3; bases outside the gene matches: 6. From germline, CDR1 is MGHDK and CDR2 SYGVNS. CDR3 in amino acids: CASRRGTGHTGELFF. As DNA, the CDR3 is TGTGCCAGCAGGAGGGGGACAGGACACACCGGGGAGCTGTTTTTT.

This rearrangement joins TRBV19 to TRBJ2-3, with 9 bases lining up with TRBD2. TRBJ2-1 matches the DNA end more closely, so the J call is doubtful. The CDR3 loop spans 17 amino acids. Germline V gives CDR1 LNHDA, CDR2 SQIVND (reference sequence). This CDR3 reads CASTKALGSGRGDEQFF. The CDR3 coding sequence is TGTGCCAGTACCAAAGCGTTGGGTAGCGGGAGAGGGGATGAGCAGTTCTTC.

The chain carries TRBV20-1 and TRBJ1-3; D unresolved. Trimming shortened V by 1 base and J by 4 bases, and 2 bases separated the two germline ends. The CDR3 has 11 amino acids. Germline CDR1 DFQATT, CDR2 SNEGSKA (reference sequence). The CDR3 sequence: CSARGGNTIYF. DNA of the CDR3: TGCAGTGCTAGAGGGGGAAACACCATATATTTT.

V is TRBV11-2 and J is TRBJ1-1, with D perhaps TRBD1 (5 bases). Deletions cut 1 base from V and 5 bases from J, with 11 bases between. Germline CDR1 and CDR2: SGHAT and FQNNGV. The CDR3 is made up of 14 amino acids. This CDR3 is CASSLGEGRTEAFF. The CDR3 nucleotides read TGTGCCAGCAGCTTAGGGGAGGGACGGACTGAAGCTTTCTTT.

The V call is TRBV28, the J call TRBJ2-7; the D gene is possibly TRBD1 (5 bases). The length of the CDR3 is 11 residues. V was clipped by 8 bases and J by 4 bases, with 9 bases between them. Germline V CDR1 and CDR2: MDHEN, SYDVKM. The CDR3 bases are TGTGCCAGCGGTGACAGTTACGAGCAGTACTTC. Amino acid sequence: CASGDSYEQYF. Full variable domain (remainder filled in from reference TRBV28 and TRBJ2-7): DVKVTQSSRYLVKRTGEKVFLECVQDMDHENMFWYRQDPGLGLRLIYFSYDVKMKEKGDIPEGYSVSREKKERFSLILESASTNQTSMYLCASGDSYEQYFGPGTRLTVT.

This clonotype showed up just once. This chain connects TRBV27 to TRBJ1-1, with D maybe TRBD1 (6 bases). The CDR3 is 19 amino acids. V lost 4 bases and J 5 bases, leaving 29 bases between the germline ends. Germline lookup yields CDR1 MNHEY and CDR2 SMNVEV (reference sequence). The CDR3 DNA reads TGTGCCAGCAGTTCCAACCCCCGAGGGGGAGGTGAGCTTAAGACTGAAGCTTTCTTT. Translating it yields CASSSNPRGGGELKTEAFF.

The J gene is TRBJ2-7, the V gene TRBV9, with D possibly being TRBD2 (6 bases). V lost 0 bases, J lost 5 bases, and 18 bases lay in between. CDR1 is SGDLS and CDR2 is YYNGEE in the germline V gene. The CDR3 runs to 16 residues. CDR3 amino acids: CASSVGGTSYLHEQYF. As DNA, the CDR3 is TGTGCCAGCAGCGTAGGAGGGACTTCTTACCTCCACGAGCAGTACTTC.

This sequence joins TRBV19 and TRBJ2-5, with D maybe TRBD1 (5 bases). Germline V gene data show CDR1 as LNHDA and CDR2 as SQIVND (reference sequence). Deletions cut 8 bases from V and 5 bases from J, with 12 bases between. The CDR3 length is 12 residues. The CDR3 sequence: CASGRVGETQYF. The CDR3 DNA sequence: TGTGCCAGTGGCAGGGTCGGCGAGACCCAGTACTTC.

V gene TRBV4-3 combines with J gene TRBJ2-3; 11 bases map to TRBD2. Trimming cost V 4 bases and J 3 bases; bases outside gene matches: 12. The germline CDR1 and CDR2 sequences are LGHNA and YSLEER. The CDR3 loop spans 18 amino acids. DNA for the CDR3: TGCGCCAGCAGCCGATCAACTAGCGGGAGAGGGAGGACAGATACGCAGTATTTT. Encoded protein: CASSRSTSGRGRTDTQYF.

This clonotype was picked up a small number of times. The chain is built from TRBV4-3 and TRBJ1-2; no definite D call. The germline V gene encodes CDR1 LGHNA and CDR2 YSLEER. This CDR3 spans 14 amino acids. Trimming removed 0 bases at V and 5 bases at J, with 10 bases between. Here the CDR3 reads CASSQDVQTYGYTF. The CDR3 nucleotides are TGCGCCAGCAGCCAAGATGTCCAGACTTATGGCTACACCTTC.

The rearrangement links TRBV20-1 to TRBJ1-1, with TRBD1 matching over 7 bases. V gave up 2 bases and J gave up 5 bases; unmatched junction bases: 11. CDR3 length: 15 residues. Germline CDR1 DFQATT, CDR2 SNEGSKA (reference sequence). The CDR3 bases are TGCAGTGCTAGAACGCTGGCAGGGGGGAGGACTGAAGCTTTCTTT. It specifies CSARTLAGGRTEAFF.

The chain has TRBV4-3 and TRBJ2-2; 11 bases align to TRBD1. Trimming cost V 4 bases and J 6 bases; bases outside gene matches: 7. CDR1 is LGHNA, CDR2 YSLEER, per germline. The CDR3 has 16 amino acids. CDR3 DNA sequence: TGCGCCAGCAGCCGATCCGGGACAGGGGGACCCGGGGAGCTGTTTTTT. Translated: CASSRSGTGGPGELFF.

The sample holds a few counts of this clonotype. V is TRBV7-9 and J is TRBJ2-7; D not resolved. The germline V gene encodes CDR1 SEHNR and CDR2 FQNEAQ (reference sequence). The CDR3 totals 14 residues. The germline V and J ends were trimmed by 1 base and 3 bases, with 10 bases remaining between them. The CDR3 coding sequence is TGTGCCAGCAGCTTAGGGGCCACGAACTACGAGCAGTACTTC. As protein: CASSLGATNYEQYF.

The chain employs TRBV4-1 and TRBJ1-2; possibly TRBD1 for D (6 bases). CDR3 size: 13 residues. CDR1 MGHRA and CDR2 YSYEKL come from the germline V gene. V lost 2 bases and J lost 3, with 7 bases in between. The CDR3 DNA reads TGCGCCAGCAGCCAACAGGGGTACTATGGCTACACCTTC. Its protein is CASSQQGYYGYTF.

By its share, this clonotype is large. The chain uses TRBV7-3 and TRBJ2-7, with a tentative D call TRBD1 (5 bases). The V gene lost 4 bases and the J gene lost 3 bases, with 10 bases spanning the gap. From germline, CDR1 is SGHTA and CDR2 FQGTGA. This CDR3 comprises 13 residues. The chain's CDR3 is CASSSTVGYEQYF. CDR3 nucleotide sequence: TGTGCCAGCAGCTCGACAGTAGGCTACGAGCAGTACTTC.

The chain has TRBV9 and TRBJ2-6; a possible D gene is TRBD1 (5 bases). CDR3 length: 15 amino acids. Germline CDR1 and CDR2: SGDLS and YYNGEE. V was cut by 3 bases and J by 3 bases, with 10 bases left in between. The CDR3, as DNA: TGTGCCAGCAGCGAGGGGTCCCTTGGGGCCAACGTCCTGACTTTC. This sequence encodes CASSEGSLGANVLTF. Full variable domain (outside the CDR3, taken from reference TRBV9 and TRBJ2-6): DSGVTQTPKHLITATGQRVTLRCSPRSGDLSVYWYQQSLDQGLQFLIQYYNGEERAKGNILERFSAQQFPDLHSELNLSSLELGDSALYFCASSEGSLGANVLTFGAGSRLTVL.

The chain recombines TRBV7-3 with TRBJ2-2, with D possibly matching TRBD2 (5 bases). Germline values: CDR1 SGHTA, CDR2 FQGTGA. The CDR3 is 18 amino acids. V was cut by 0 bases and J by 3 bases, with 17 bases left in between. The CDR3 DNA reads TGTGCCAGCAGCTTAACGTTAAGAGGAGTGGGAGACACCGGGGAGCTGTTTTTT. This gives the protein CASSLTLRGVGDTGELFF.